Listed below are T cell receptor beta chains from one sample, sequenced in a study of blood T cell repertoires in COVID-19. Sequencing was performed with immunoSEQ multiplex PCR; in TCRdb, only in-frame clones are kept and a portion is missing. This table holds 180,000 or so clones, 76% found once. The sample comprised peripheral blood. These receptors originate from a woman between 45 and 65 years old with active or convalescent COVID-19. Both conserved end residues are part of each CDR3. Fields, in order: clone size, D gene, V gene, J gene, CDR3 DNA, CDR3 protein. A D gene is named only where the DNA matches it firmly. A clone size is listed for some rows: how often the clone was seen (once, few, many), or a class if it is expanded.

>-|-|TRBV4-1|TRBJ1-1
TGCGCCAGCAGCCAAGAGGGAGATACTGGGTTCACTGAAGCTTTCTTT
CASSQEGDTGFTEAFF
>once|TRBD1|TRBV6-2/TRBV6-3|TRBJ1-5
TGTGCCAGCAGTCGGGACAGTTGGAGCAATCAGCCCCAGCATTTT
CASSRDSWSNQPQHF
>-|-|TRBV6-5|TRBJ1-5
TGTGCCAGCAGTCTCACAGCGGGGGGCAATCAGCCCCAGCATTTT
CASSLTAGGNQPQHF
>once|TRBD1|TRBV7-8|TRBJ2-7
TGTGCCAGCAGCTCACAGGGGGCCTACGAGCAGTACTTC
CASSSQGAYEQYF
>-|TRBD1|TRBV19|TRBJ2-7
TGTGCCAGTAGGGCGACAGGGCACGGCTACGAGCAGTACTTC
CASRATGHGYEQYF
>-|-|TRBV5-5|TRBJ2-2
TGTGCCAGCAGCTTCTCAGGCGGGGAGCTGTTTTTT
CASSFSGGELFF
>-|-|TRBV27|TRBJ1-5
TGTGCCAGCAGTTTCCTCGGGAATCAGCCCCAGCATTTT
CASSFLGNQPQHF
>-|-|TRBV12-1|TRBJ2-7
TGTGCCAGCAGCTTTGGTCCAGGGGTGTGCGAGCAGTACTTC
CASSFGPGVCEQYF
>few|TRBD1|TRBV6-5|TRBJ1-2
TGTGCCAGCAGCCTCCCGGGACAGGGTTGGAAAGGCTACACCTTC
CASSLPGQGWKGYTF
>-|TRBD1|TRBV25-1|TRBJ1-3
TGTGCCAGCAGTTCCCTTGGGGCCGGGACAGCTGGAAACACCATATATTTT
CASSSLGAGTAGNTIYF
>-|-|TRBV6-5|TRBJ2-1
TGTGCCAGCAGTTACTCCGGGACACTCACTTACGATGAGCAGTTCTTC
CASSYSGTLTYDEQFF
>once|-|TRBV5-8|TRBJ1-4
TGTGCCAGCAGCTTTTATTCAGGCAGAGATGAAAAACTGTTTTTT
CASSFYSGRDEKLFF
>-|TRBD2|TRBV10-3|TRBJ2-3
TGTGCCATCAGTGAGGGTAGCGGGGGAAACACAGATACGCAGTATTTT
CAISEGSGGNTDTQYF
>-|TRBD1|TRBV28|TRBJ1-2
TGTGCCAGCAGTCCACCCGGACAGGGGACCTATGGCTACACCTTC
CASSPPGQGTYGYTF
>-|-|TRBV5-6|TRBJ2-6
TGTGCCAGCAGCCTCTCTGGGGCCAACGTCCTGACTTTC
CASSLSGANVLTF
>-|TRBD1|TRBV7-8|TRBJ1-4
TGTGCCAGCAGCTTATTAGGGGGGACAGGCCCTGAAAAACTGTTTTTT
CASSLLGGTGPEKLFF
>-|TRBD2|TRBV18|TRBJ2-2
TGTGCCAGCTCACCACCCGGGACTAGCCGCGACGGGGAGCTGTTTTTT
CASSPPGTSRDGELFF
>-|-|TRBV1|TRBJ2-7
TGCACCAGCAGCCGGGGACTAGCGGGAGTGCACGAGCAGTACTTC
CTSSRGLAGVHEQYF
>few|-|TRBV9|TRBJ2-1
TGTGCCAGCAGCTCATCCCCAGGGAATGAGCAGTTCTTC
CASSSSPGNEQFF
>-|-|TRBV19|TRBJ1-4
TGTGCCAGTAAAAGGACAGCAACTAATGAAAAACTGTTTTTT
CASKRTATNEKLFF